What follows are 9 T cell receptor beta chains derived from one specimen sequenced in a study of blood T cell repertoires in COVID-19 (TCRdb year 2020). To prepare the library, the immunoSEQ multiplex PCR assay was applied. Sourced from immuneACCESS, this table was stored by TCRdb with only in-frame sequences that have V and J called. A share of the clones is absent; for the studies checked, an unresolved V gene accounts for under half, and the remainder has no known explanation. The sample table holds 90,000 to 120,000 clones, of which roughly 90% were seen once. Of the sample, 5% to 6.5% falls within the top ten clones. The sequenced material came from peripheral blood. The receptors derive from a human donor in a cohort sampled during active COVID-19.

This clone was picked up one time. The chain joins TRBV19 to TRBJ2-3, with D maybe TRBD2 (5 bases). The V gene lost 1 base and the J gene lost 6 bases, with 11 bases spanning the gap. The V gene's germline CDR1 is LNHDA and CDR2 SQIVND (reference sequence). The CDR3 is 14 residues long. CDR3 in amino acids: CASSIGEGLDTQYF. In DNA, the CDR3 is TGTGCCAGTAGTATAGGAGAGGGATTGGATACGCAGTATTTT.

The V call is TRBV9, the J call TRBJ2-2; a weak D match, TRBD2 (6 bases). Trimming removed 6 bases at V and 5 bases at J, with 17 bases between. The CDR3 loop spans 15 amino acids. The V gene's germline CDR1 is SGDLS and CDR2 YYNGEE. CDR3 sequence: CASKGPGTLTGELFF. CDR3 coding DNA: TGTGCCAGCAAAGGGCCCGGGACTCTAACCGGGGAGCTGTTTTTT. The whole variable domain, filled in from reference TRBV9 and TRBJ2-2, reads DSGVTQTPKHLITATGQRVTLRCSPRSGDLSVYWYQQSLDQGLQFLIQYYNGEERAKGNILERFSAQQFPDLHSELNLSSLELGDSALYFCASKGPGTLTGELFFGEGSRLTVL.

The rearrangement joins TRBV24-1 to TRBJ2-1; 9 nucleotides line up with TRBD2. Trimming removed 0 bases from V and 9 bases from J; junction bases left unmatched: 11. CDR1 and CDR2 (germline): KGHDR, SFDVKD. The CDR3 runs to 17 residues. CDR3 protein: CATSDLQSREGRGEQFF. In nucleotides, the CDR3 is TGTGCCACCAGTGATTTGCAATCGCGGGAGGGCCGGGGTGAGCAGTTCTTC.

V usage is TRBV19 and J usage is TRBJ2-7, with TRBD1 matching 7 bases. From germline, CDR1 is LNHDA and CDR2 SQIVND (reference sequence). The CDR3 extends over 13 amino acids. V trimming: 10 bases; J trimming: 1 base; junction bases outside the gene matches: 7. CDR3 nucleotides: TGTGCCACTAGACCGACAGGGTCCTACGAGCAGTACTTC. Translating gives CATRPTGSYEQYF. Full variable domain (missing parts from reference TRBV19 and TRBJ2-7): DGGITQSPKYLFRKEGQNVTLSCEQNLNHDAMYWYRQDPGQGLRLIYYSQIVNDFQKGDIAEGYSVSREKKESFPLTVTSAQKNPTAFYLCATRPTGSYEQYFGPGTRLTVT.

The chain couples TRBV27 to TRBJ1-2; 8 nucleotides agree with TRBD1. CDR3 size: 13 residues. Germline trimming cut 4 bases from V and 5 bases from J; bases unmatched to any gene: 3. Germline V gene sequence: CDR1 MNHEY, CDR2 SMNVEV (reference sequence). The CDR3, as DNA: TGTGCCAGCAGTTGGACAGGGTTATATGGCTACACCTTC. As protein: CASSWTGLYGYTF.

The CDR3 coding sequence is TGTGCCAGTAAAAAGCAGGGCGGGAGTGAGCAGTTCTTC. This encodes CASKKQGGSEQFF. The V and J genes are TRBV28 and TRBJ2-1, with TRBD2 matching 7 bases. The CDR3 is 13 residues long. Unmatched junction bases numbered 11, after V lost 9 bases and J lost 9 bases. The germline CDR1 and CDR2 sequences are MDHEN and SYDVKM.

The chain couples TRBV7-8 to TRBJ1-2; 7 bases fit TRBD1. Germline trimming cut 4 bases from V and 3 bases from J; bases unmatched to any gene: 14. Germline CDR1 reads SGHVS; CDR2 reads FQNEAQ. The CDR3 is 17 amino acids. DNA for the CDR3: TGTGCCAGCAGCTCCTACCGACAGGGACAAACGTACTATGGCTACACCTTC. Its protein product is CASSSYRQGQTYYGYTF.

This rearrangement joins TRBV13 to TRBJ2-7; TRBD2 agrees at 9 bases. The CDR3 spans 16 residues. With 5 bases clipped from V and 0 bases from J, the junction kept 8 bases outside the gene matches. Germline-derived CDR1 and CDR2 are PRHDT and FYEKMQ (reference sequence). The CDR3 reads CASSPLAGDISYEQYF. DNA of the CDR3: TGTGCCAGCAGCCCCTTAGCGGGGGACATCTCCTACGAGCAGTACTTC.

The chain carries TRBV7-9 and TRBJ1-1, with D maybe TRBD1 (5 bases). V lost 3 bases to trimming and J lost 4 bases, with 15 bases between them. Germline lookup yields CDR1 SEHNR and CDR2 FQNEAQ (reference sequence). This CDR3 is built from 15 residues. DNA of the CDR3: TGTGCCAGCAGCTTCATCGGGGGGTTGGGCACTGAAGCTTTCTTT. Translated: CASSFIGGLGTEAFF.